This note documents a single T cell receptor beta chain sequence. What it recognizes is unknown. The data were obtained in a study of radiotherapy plus CTLA-4 blockade in lung cancer. Findings and limits, study-wide: Blood-borne expansion of tumor-derived TCR clones followed radiotherapy plus ipilimumab. Early shifts in blood T cell clones, with interferon-beta, reportedly predicted response best.

Repertoires were generated with immunoSEQ multiplex PCR, while TCRdb's copy carries only in-frame clones and drops some. This table holds roughly 80,000 clones, over 70% found once. The specimen comprised peripheral blood, sampled from a patient treated with radiotherapy plus ipilimumab. The origin of this receptor is a human donor with non-small cell lung cancer who had a partial response to radiotherapy plus ipilimumab. Some clones in this sample may be carry-over from other donors' samples.

The CDR3 sequence is CASSPTRTEMNTEAFF. CDR3 nucleotide sequence: TGTGCCAGCTCACCAACTCGGACAGAGATGAACACTGAAGCTTTCTTT. V gene TRBV18 combines with J gene TRBJ1-1; D is possibly TRBD1 (6 bases). Trimming cost V 2 bases and J 0 bases, with 13 bases left between them. Germline V CDR1 and CDR2: KGHSH, LQKENI. The CDR3 runs 16 residues.